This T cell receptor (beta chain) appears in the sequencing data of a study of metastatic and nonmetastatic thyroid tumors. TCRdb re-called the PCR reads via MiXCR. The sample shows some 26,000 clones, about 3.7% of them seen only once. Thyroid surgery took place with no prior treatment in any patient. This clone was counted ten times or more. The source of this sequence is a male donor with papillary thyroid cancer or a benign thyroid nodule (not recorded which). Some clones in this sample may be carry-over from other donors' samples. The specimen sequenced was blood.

The CDR3 sequence: CASSVGELSNQPQHF. The CDR3 DNA reads as TGTGCCAGCAGCGTAGGGGAGCTAAGCAATCAGCCCCAGCATTTT. The chain links TRBV9 to TRBJ1-5; D uncertain. The ends were cut back, 0 bases at V and 1 base at J, with 8 bases in the middle. Germline CDR1 is SGDLS and CDR2 is YYNGEE. The CDR3 consists of 15 residues.